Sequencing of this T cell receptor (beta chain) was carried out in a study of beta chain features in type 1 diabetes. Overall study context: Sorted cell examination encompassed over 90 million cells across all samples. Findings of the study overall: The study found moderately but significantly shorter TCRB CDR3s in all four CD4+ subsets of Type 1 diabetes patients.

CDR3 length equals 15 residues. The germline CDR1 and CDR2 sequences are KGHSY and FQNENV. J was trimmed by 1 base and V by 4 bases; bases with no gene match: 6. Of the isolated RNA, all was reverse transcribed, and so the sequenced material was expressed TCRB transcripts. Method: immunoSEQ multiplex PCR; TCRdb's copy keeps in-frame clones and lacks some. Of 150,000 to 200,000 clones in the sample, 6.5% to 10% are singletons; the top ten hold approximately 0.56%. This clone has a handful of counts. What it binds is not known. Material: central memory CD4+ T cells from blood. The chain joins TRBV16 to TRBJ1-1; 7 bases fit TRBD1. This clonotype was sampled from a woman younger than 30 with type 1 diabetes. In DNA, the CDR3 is TGTGCCAGCAGCCGATCCGGGACAGAGAACACTGAAGCTTTCTTT. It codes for CASSRSGTENTEAFF.